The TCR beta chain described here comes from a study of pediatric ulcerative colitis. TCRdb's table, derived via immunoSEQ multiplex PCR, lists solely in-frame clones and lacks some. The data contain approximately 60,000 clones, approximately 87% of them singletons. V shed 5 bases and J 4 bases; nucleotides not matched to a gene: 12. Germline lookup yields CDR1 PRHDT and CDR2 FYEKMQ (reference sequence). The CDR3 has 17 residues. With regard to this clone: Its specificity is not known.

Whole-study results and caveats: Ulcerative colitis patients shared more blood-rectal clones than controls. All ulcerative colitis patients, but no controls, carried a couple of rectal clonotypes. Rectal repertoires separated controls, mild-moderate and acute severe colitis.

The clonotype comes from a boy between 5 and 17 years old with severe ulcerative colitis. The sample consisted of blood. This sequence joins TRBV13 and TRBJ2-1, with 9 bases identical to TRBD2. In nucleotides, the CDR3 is TGTGCCAGCAGCCCCTCGCCGGCGGGAGGGCCTTACAATGAGCAGTTCTTC. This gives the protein CASSPSPAGGPYNEQFF.